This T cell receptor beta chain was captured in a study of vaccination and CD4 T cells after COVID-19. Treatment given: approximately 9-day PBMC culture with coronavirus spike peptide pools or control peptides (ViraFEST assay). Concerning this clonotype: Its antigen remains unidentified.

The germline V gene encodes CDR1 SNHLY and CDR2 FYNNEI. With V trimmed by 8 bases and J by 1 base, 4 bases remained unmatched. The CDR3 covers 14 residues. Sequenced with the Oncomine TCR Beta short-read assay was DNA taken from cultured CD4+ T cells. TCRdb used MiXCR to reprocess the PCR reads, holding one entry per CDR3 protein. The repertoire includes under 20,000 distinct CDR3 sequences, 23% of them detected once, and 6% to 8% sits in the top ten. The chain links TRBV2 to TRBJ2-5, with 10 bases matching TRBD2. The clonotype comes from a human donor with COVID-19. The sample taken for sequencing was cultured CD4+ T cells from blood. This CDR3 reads CASSSGGLQETQYF. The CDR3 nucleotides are TGTGCCAGCTCTAGCGGGGGCCTCCAAGAGACCCAGTACTTC.